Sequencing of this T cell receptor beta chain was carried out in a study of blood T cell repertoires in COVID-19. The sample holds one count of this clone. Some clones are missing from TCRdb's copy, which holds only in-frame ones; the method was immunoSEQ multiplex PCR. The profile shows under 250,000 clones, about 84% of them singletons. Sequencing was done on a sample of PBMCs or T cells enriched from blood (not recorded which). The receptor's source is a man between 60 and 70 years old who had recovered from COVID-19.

The CDR3 region has the DNA TGCGCCAGCAGCCTAGACGGGGTAGTGGGCACAGATACGCAGTATTTT. It encodes CASSLDGVVGTDTQYF. V and J are TRBV5-1 and TRBJ2-3; D perhaps matches TRBD2 (5 bases). Germline V gene lookup returns CDR1 SGHRS and CDR2 YFSETQ. V was trimmed by 4 bases and J by 1 base, leaving 16 bases between them. This CDR3 is 16 amino acids long.